This T cell receptor (beta chain) was sequenced for a study of blood T cells in healthy people across ages. Only a few counts were recorded for this clonotype. Its antigen remains unknown. Broader study findings: With age, beta diversity per million T cells declined roughly linearly, significantly by 40.

The CDR3 is 16 residues long. The V gene end was trimmed by 3 bases and the J gene end by 5 bases; junction bases not matched to a gene: 9. A second about 6 to 11 cycle PCR used barcoded and J-beta primers. MiXCR, run by TCRdb on the 5' RACE reads, gives a single entry per CDR3 protein. The repertoire holds roughly 1.9 million distinct CDR3 sequences, 35% to 50% seen once, with 23% in the top ten. The amount of total RNA extracted per sample was at least 5.5 micrograms. V is TRBV12-3 or TRBV12-4 and J is TRBJ2-1; 8 nucleotides line up with TRBD2. The sequence was collected from a human donor in good health. Input material: blood. DNA for the CDR3: TGTGCCAGCAGTTTCCGGGGCGGGGGGCTGAACAATGAGCAGTTCTTC. Its translation: CASSFRGGGLNNEQFF.